The rows below give T cell receptor beta chains drawn from one sample of a study of CD8 T cells in Susac syndrome. TCRdb reprocessed the immunoSEQ multiplex PCR reads with MiXCR, giving one entry per CDR3 protein. The table records fewer than 150,000 distinct CDR3 sequences, approximately 93% of them present only once. Sequencing was carried out using CD4+ T cells from PBMCs. These receptors were obtained from a human donor with multiple sclerosis. Each CDR3 is given with its conserved first and last residue.

V	length	J	CDR3
TRBV5-6	16	TRBJ1-4	CASSLVGGPQGEKLFF
TRBV30	15	TRBJ1-4	CAWSAAGPYNEKLFF
TRBV5-1	15	TRBJ1-1	CASSWGRTGGTEAFF
TRBV2	13	TRBJ1-1	CASRNIMNTEAFF
TRBV30	13	TRBJ1-5	CAWSRDLNQPQHF
TRBV7-9	13	TRBJ1-2	CACGAGDSYGYTF
TRBV28	13	TRBJ1-2	CASRSSGDYGYTF
TRBV7-2	12	TRBJ1-2	CASSLRDYGYTF
TRBV2	12	TRBJ2-7	CASRRDIYEQYF
TRBV7-2	15	TRBJ1-5	CASSSFGAGNQPQHF
TRBV2	14	TRBJ2-7	CASVRTGSSYEQYF
TRBV10-3	15	TRBJ1-1	CAIRQHPGHNTEAFF
TRBV7-4	12	TRBJ2-1	CASSLDHNEQFF
TRBV5-1	17	TRBJ2-5	CASSLDGTSGPQETQYF
TRBV6-5	15	TRBJ2-2	CASEAGTGSNGELFF
TRBV19	13	TRBJ1-5	CASSSIVNQPQHF
TRBV2	15	TRBJ2-5	CASSEVRGLGETQYF
TRBV6-1	15	TRBJ1-6	CASSGPAGYNSPLHF